This TCR beta chain was captured by sequencing in a study of regulatory T cells in long-lasting Graves disease (dated by TCRdb to about 2021). With regard to the full study: Persistent Graves' disease was defined as persistently positive TSH receptor autoantibodies together with antithyroid drug treatment for over 5 years. Patients with persistent Graves' disease were compared with patients with newly diagnosed Graves' disease using TCR sequencing and RNA sequencing of peripheral blood. The study took place in China and was registered as a clinical trial. A total of roughly 33 samples were covered by TCR sequencing, comprising approximately 13 persistent and approximately 20 newly diagnosed Graves' disease patients. Persistent Graves' disease patients in the clinical cohort had taken antithyroid drugs for roughly ten years on average. What the authors observed across the whole study: Lower TCR Shannon entropy and fewer highly expanded clones were observed in persistent Graves' disease patients than in newly diagnosed patients, which suggested clonal expansion. The authors acknowledged the small sample size as a limitation that may reduce accuracy. Preferential use of TRBV28, TRBJ1-2 and TRBJ2-5 was observed in persistent disease, whereas TRBV20-1 and TRBJ2-1 were favored in newly diagnosed disease. Patients with persistent disease shared more public clonotypes (around 2,700) than newly diagnosed patients did (roughly 970). Only the TCR beta chain was sequenced and analyzed. The study examined only peripheral blood because the primary lesion, thyroid tissue, could not be accessed.

Unmatched junction bases come to 6, with V trimmed by 6 bases and J by 3 bases. The CDR3 contains 14 residues, cysteine and phenylalanine counted. Only CDR3 DNA is held: 42 bases, read in frame from base 1. CDR1 and CDR2, looked up from the germline V gene (reference sequence), are DFQATT and SNEGSKA. What this sample's time point label stands for: persistent/refractory GD, antithyroid drugs over 5 years with positive TRAb. For both TCR sequencing and RNA sequencing, RNA was extracted from PBMCs in TRIzol. The diagnosis of Graves' disease was made according to American Thyroid Association guidelines. Recruitment of patients was carried out at an endocrinology department in Xi'an, China. Each patient gave about 9.1 milliliters of peripheral blood, collected in an EDTA anticoagulant tube. Ficoll Paque Plus density gradient separation was used to isolate PBMCs, and no further T cell sorting was done. An Agilent 2100 Bioanalyzer and agarose gel were used to check RNA quality, while a NanoDrop 2000 measured RNA concentration.

The library was prepared using multiplex PCR. Sequencing took place on an Illumina HiSeq 4000. To build TCR beta libraries, CDR3 regions were amplified by Arm-PCR using iRepertoire HTBI primers. Before sequencing, the PCR products underwent gel purification. The original methods were these. A total of fewer than 70 TRBV and under 15 TRBJ segments were identified across samples and were used for gene usage analysis of CDR3 amino acid clonotypes. COPE and FqMerger were used to merge filtered high-quality paired reads into contigs. BLAST was used to align contigs to IMGT TRBV, TRBD and TRBJ reference genes, with CDR3 defined following IMGT. Any clonotype with a frequency above 0.1% was classified as a highly expanded clone. Shannon entropy served as the measure of repertoire diversity, while the Gini coefficient captured V-J evenness. Clonotypes shared by more than one individual were considered public. TCRdb ran its own pipeline on the public reads, namely fastp trimming at Q25 and MiXCR clone calling, and kept in-frame beta chains. Identical CDR3 protein sequences are pooled into one entry, listed with their most common genes and DNA. The V and J calls come from TCRdb's annotation, not from the publication. Recorded for this sample are more than 350,000 distinct CDR3 sequences; roughly 23% of them occurred a single time. Of the sample, roughly an eighth falls within the top ten clones.

This clonotype appeared many times. Its antigen is unknown. Base qualities are not provided; no much larger clone lies one nucleotide away. The sequencing used peripheral blood mononuclear cells (PBMCs), collected when the disease was refractory, from a patient treated with antithyroid drugs. This receptor chain uses TRBV20-1 and TRBJ1-2; TRBD1 aligns with 11 central bases. This sequence originates from a female donor with Graves disease. Here the CDR3 is given as CSATGTGGYYGYTF. The nucleotide sequence reads as follows: TGCAGTGCCACCGGGACAGGGGGATACTATGGCTACACCTTC.